These 26 T cell receptor beta chains share one sample of origin, sequenced in a study of molecular identifiers for immune sequencing clone quantification. One entry per CDR3 protein results from TCRdb running MiXCR on the PCR reads. This table holds about 510,000 distinct CDR3 sequences, about 26% found once. Sequenced: naive CD8+ T cells from blood, with Jurkat cell RNA spiked in. Described subset: FACS-sorted CD8+CD4-CCR7+CD45RA+ naive T cells. The origin of the receptors is a human donor in good health. Some libraries in this study had Jurkat cell RNA spiked in.

With regard to this clonotype: This may be a read error: a much more frequent sequence differs by one nucleotide. The V and J genes are TRBV6-2 or TRBV6-3 and TRBJ1-5; D possibly corresponds to TRBD1 (6 bases). The CDR3 has 14 residues. Germline CDR1 and CDR2: MNHEY and SVGEGT. The CDR3 is CASTGVGGNPPQHF. CDR3 DNA sequence: TGTGCCAGCACAGGAGTTGGGGGCAATCCGCCCCAGCATTTT.

This clonotype was counted a few times. V is TRBV30 and J is TRBJ2-7; D perhaps matches TRBD2 (6 bases). Trimming shortened V by 0 bases and J by 7 bases, and 10 bases separated the two germline ends. Germline CDR1 GTSNPN, CDR2 SVGIG (reference sequence). This CDR3 region has 12 residues. DNA of the CDR3: TGTGCCTGGAGTGTCGGGGCGGGGGAGCAGTACTTC. Translating gives CAWSVGAGEQYF. Full variable domain (remainder filled in from reference TRBV30 and TRBJ2-7): SQTIHQWPATLVQPVGSPLSLECTVEGTSNPNLYWYRQAAGRGLQLLFYSVGIGQISSEVPQNLSASRPQDRQFILSSKKLLLSDSGFYLCAWSVGAGEQYFGPGTRLTVT.

This clonotype was detected many times. The rearrangement joins TRBV5-6 to TRBJ2-5, with TRBD1 identical over 8 bases. The CDR3 loop spans 14 amino acids. The trim removed 4 bases at V and 1 base at J, leaving 3 bases unmatched. Germline CDR1 and CDR2: SGHDT and YYEEEE. In nucleotides, the CDR3 is TGTGCCAGCAGCCCGGGACAGGTCCAAGAGACCCAGTACTTC. Residues: CASSPGQVQETQYF.

The chain employs TRBV6-2 or TRBV6-3 and TRBJ1-5, with a tentative D call TRBD2 (5 bases). The J call is in doubt because the DNA end fits TRBJ2-3 better. The germline gives CDR1 MNHEY, CDR2 SVGEGT. The CDR3 has 13 amino acids. In nucleotides, the CDR3 is TGTGCCACCGACCGTGGAGGAAATCAGCCCCAGTATTTT. As protein: CATDRGGNQPQYF.

Remarks on this clonotype: At one boundary the junction diverges from the germline segment, which might be a read error. J is TRBJ2-1 and V is TRBV20-1; 12 bases match TRBD2. There are 16 residues in the CDR3. Germline-derived CDR1 and CDR2 are DFQATT and SNEGSKA (reference sequence). DNA of the CDR3: TGCAGTGCTAGAGCCGTGACTAGCGGGAGTAGCGATGAGCAGTCCTTC. Protein: CSARAVTSGSSDEQSF.

This clonotype was seen many times. V gene TRBV23-1 combines with J gene TRBJ1-5; a weak D match, TRBD1 (6 bases). TRBV23-1 is labeled an ORF, and its function is uncertain. This CDR3 is 20 amino acids long. Trimming cost V 6 bases and J 0 bases, with 27 bases left between them. The CDR3 is CASSPSMGQGKICSNQPQHF. The CDR3 DNA sequence: TGCGCCAGCAGCCCCTCAATGGGGCAGGGGAAAATATGTAGCAATCAGCCCCAGCATTTT.

This clonotype was detected ten times or more. This chain joins TRBV6-5 and TRBJ2-2, with D perhaps matching TRBD2 (6 bases). CDR1 is MNHEY, CDR2 SVGAGI, per germline. V was shortened by 2 bases and J by 5 bases, with 15 bases between the two germline ends. The CDR3 covers 16 residues. CDR3 in amino acids: CASSYGTSPGTGELFF. Written as DNA, the CDR3 is TGTGCCAGCAGTTACGGGACTTCCCCGGGAACCGGGGAGCTGTTTTTT.

The sample holds a few counts of this clonotype. A single base separates this from a much larger clone, so it may be a read error. This sequence joins TRBV9 and TRBJ2-7; 7 nucleotides match TRBD1. The CDR3 covers 14 residues. Germline CDR1 and CDR2: SGDLS and YYNGEE. J gave up 0 bases and V 4 bases, and 4 bases lay outside the gene matches. CDR3 protein: CASSTGQISYEQYF. In nucleotides, the CDR3 is TGTGCCAGCAGCACGGGACAGATCTCCTACGAGCAGTACTTC.

On this clonotype itself: One base away lies a much larger clone, so this may be a sequencing read error. This sequence joins TRBV12-3 or TRBV12-4 and TRBJ2-3, with 8 nucleotides matching TRBD2. The CDR3 length is 17 residues. The CDR3 loop reads CGSSYSRGGGNTDTQYF. The DNA of the CDR3 is TGTGGCAGCAGCTACAGCCGGGGGGGGGGCAACACAGATACGCAGTATTTT.

The chain is built from TRBV11-2 and TRBJ1-4; D uncertain. The germline V and J ends were trimmed by 0 bases and 4 bases, with 6 bases remaining between them. CDR3 length: 14 amino acids. Germline V gene data show CDR1 as SGHAT and CDR2 as FQNNGV. The CDR3 region is CASSLEVVNEKLFF. For the CDR3, the DNA is TGTGCCAGCAGCTTAGAGGTTGTTAATGAAAAACTGTTTTTT.

Ten or more counts support this clonotype. This chain links TRBV6-2 or TRBV6-3 with TRBJ2-4; TRBD1 aligns across 7 bases. The CDR3 covers 11 residues. Trimming at V came to 4 bases and at J to 13 bases, leaving 4 bases not matched to a gene. The germline CDR1 and CDR2 sequences are MNHEY and SVGEGT. DNA of the CDR3: TGTGCCAGCAGTTTTGGGACAGACCAGTACTTC. Translation gives CASSFGTDQYF.

With regard to this clonotype: One end of the junction does not line up with germline, which may come from a read error. The rearrangement links TRBV4-1 to TRBJ2-7; D not resolved. The germline V gene has CDR1 MGHRA and CDR2 YSYEKL. The CDR3 sequence is 16 residues long. Here the CDR3 DNA reads TGCGCCAGCAGCCAAGAATGGAAACTGAGCTCCTACGAGCAGAACTTC. This codes for CASSQEWKLSSYEQNF.

This chain uses TRBV7-9 with TRBJ2-7; a weak D match, TRBD1 (6 bases). Trimming stripped 4 bases from V and 0 bases from J, with 13 bases between. Germline values: CDR1 SEHNR, CDR2 FQNEAQ (reference sequence). The CDR3 has 15 residues. This CDR3 is CASSSRDTYSYEQYF. The CDR3 nucleotides are TGTGCCAGCAGCTCCAGGGACACCTACTCCTACGAGCAGTACTTC.

V gene TRBV27 combines with J gene TRBJ1-3, with D unresolved. Germline V lookup: CDR1 MNHEY, CDR2 SMNVEV (reference sequence). The CDR3 is 15 amino acids. The germline V and J ends were trimmed by 6 bases and 2 bases, with 14 bases remaining between them. CDR3 DNA: TGTGCCAGCAGGGCCCTAACCGGGACTGGAAACACCATATATTTT. As protein: CASRALTGTGNTIYF.

Ten or more counts support this clonotype. This sequence joins TRBV30 and TRBJ1-5, with TRBD1 matching over 9 bases. CDR1 and CDR2 (germline): GTSNPN, SVGIG (reference sequence). This CDR3 contains 14 residues. Trimming removed 5 bases from V and 4 bases from J; junction bases left unmatched: 6. CDR3 in DNA: TGTGCCTGGGGTCACGGACAGGGGAATCAGCCCCAGCATTTT. Residues: CAWGHGQGNQPQHF.

This clonotype was counted many times. The V gene is TRBV25-1, the J gene TRBJ2-3; D is perhaps TRBD1 (5 bases). CDR3 size: 14 residues. V lost 8 bases and J lost 6, with 18 bases in between. In germline, CDR1 is MGHDK, CDR2 SYGVNS. The CDR3 sequence is CASRRGSVFDTQYF. The CDR3 nucleotides are TGTGCCAGCCGAAGGGGATCGGTATTTGATACGCAGTATTTT.

This clonotype was seen a few times. The chain links TRBV19 to TRBJ2-7; the D gene is possibly TRBD1 (5 bases). This CDR3 is 15 amino acids long. CDR1 and CDR2 from the germline V gene are LNHDA and SQIVND (reference sequence). Trimming left V 3 bases short and J 4 bases short, with 16 bases between. This CDR3 is CASSMGQGIGYEQYF. The CDR3 DNA sequence: TGTGCCAGTAGTATGGGGCAGGGTATTGGGTACGAGCAGTACTTC.

About this clonotype itself: Relative to the germline gene, one junction end is altered; a read error may explain this. The V gene is TRBV7-9, the J gene TRBJ2-2; D may be TRBD1 or TRBD2 (6 bases each). This CDR3 spans 16 amino acids. Germline V gene data show CDR1 as SEHNR and CDR2 as FQNEAQ (reference sequence). The CDR3 spells CASKDPGAGYTGELFF. In DNA, the CDR3 is TGTGCCAGCAAGGACCCAGGGGCGGGGTACACCGGGGAGCTTTTTTTT.

In its sample, this clonotype was seen many times. The V call is TRBV5-1, the J call TRBJ1-1; the D gene is possibly TRBD1 (5 bases). CDR1 is SGHRS, CDR2 YFSETQ, per germline. V lost 5 bases and J 0 bases, leaving 17 bases between the germline ends. This CDR3 has 16 residues. In DNA, the CDR3 is TGCGCCAGCAGTACAAGTCCCAGGGCCCTGAACACTGAAGCTTTCTTT. It encodes CASSTSPRALNTEAFF. Full variable domain (outside the CDR3, taken from reference TRBV5-1 and TRBJ1-1): KAGVTQTPRYLIKTRGQQVTLSCSPISGHRSVSWYQQTPGQGLQFLFEYFSETQRNKGNFPGRFSGRQFSNSRSEMNVSTLELGDSALYLCASSTSPRALNTEAFFGQGTRLTVV.

As regards this clonotype: A read error may produce the germline difference seen at one junction end. V gene TRBV7-9 combines with J gene TRBJ2-4, with D perhaps being TRBD1 or TRBD2 (6 bases each). This CDR3 has 16 amino acids. Per germline, CDR1 SEHNR and CDR2 FQNEAQ (reference sequence). The CDR3 DNA follows: TGTGCCAGCAGCTTAGTGGGGGGCCCTGCCAAAAACATTCGGTACTTC. Protein sequence: CASSLVGGPAKNIRYF. Full variable domain (remainder filled in from reference TRBV7-9 and TRBJ2-4): DTGVSQNPRHKITKRGQNVTFRCDPISEHNRLYWYRQTLGQGPEFLTYFQNEAQLEKSRLLSDRFSAERPKGSFSTLEIQRTEQGDSAMYLCASSLVGGPAKNIRYFGAGTRLSVL.

This clonotype was detected many times. The CDR3 here is CASSEEGYEQYF. The DNA for the CDR3 is TGTGCCAGCAGTGAAGAGGGCTACGAGCAGTACTTC. The V gene is TRBV2, the J gene TRBJ2-7; D gene unclear. Trimming took off 1 base at V and 3 bases at J, with 4 bases between the two ends. Per germline, CDR1 SNHLY and CDR2 FYNNEI. The CDR3 totals 12 residues.

Of note for this clonotype: This may stem from a read error, because a much larger clone lies one nucleotide away. The V call is TRBV20-1, the J call TRBJ2-7; TRBD1 is a possible D gene (5 bases). The CDR3 loop spans 13 amino acids. Germline V gene data show CDR1 as DFQATT and CDR2 as SNEGSKA (reference sequence). The CDR3 sequence: CSARVPGSYKQYF. DNA of the CDR3: TGCAGTGCTAGAGTCCCAGGGTCCTACAAGCAGTACTTC.

A remark on this clonotype: A much larger clone lies a single base off, so this may be a read error. The rearrangement links TRBV29-1 to TRBJ2-7; 9 bases match TRBD1. The J segment lost 8 bases and the V segment lost 3 bases, leaving 11 bases of the junction unmatched. Looked up from germline, CDR1 is SQVTM and CDR2 is ANQGSEA. The length of the CDR3 is 14 residues. CDR3 amino acids: CSVDGDREGHQQYF. The CDR3, as DNA: TGCAGCGTTGACGGGGACAGGGAGGGCCACCAGCAGTACTTC.

This clonotype has more than one count but fewer than ten. A clone one base away is much larger, so this may be a read error. Here the CDR3 omits its conserved ending phenylalanine or tryptophan, so a read error is the likely source. The chain joins TRBV4-1 to TRBJ2-5; the D is unclear. The CDR3 length is 13 residues. Germline CDR1 MGHRA, CDR2 YSYEKL. The ends were cut back, 5 bases at V and 4 bases at J, with 11 bases in the middle. The CDR3 bases are TGCGCCAGCAGCACAACGGACCTAGAGACCCAGTACCTC. Translation: CASSTTDLETQYL.

This rearrangement joins TRBV4-1 to TRBJ2-7; 11 positions match TRBD2. Germline V gene lookup returns CDR1 MGHRA and CDR2 YSYEKL. This CDR3 comprises 17 residues. Losses at the gene ends were 1 base for V and 1 base for J; bases not matched to a gene: 6. The CDR3 loop reads CASSQAYGTSGSYEQYF. In DNA form, the CDR3 reads TGCGCCAGCAGCCAAGCGTACGGGACTAGCGGTTCCTACGAGCAGTACTTC.

CDR3 coding DNA: TGTGCCAGTAGTATTGGGGTAACAGCTAATCAGCCCCAGCATTTT. It is translated as CASSIGVTANQPQHF. The chain uses TRBV19 and TRBJ1-5; D unresolved. Germline values: CDR1 LNHDA, CDR2 SQIVND (reference sequence). V lost 3 bases to trimming and J lost 4 bases, with 13 bases between them. This CDR3 has 15 amino acids. Looking up the rest from reference TRBV19 and TRBJ1-5 gives the full variable domain: DGGITQSPKYLFRKEGQNVTLSCEQNLNHDAMYWYRQDPGQGLRLIYYSQIVNDFQKGDIAEGYSVSREKKESFPLTVTSAQKNPTAFYLCASSIGVTANQPQHFGDGTRLSIL.